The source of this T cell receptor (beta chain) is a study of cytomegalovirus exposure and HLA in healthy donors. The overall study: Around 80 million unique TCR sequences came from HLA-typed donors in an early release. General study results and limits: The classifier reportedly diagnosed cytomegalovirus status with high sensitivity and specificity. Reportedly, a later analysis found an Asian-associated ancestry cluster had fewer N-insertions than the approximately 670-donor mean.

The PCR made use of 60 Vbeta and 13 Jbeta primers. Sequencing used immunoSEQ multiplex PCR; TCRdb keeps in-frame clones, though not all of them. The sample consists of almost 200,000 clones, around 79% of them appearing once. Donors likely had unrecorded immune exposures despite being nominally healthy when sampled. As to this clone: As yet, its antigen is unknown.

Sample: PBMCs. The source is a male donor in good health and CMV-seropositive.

CDR3 loop: CASSLGLAGGGEATDTQYF. The CDR3 region has the DNA TGTGCCAGCAGCTTGGGACTAGCGGGGGGTGGAGAGGCCACAGATACGCAGTATTTT. V gene TRBV5-6 combines with J gene TRBJ2-3; TRBD2 matches 13 bases. This CDR3 is 19 amino acids long. Germline CDR1 is SGHDT and CDR2 is YYEEEE. With V trimmed by 0 bases and J by 2 bases, 9 bases remained unmatched.